This entry features one T cell receptor beta chain sequence. It has no known antigen specificity. It has no much larger one-base neighbor in the sample; base qualities were not kept. The sample originates from a study of early T cells in non-severe SARS-CoV-2 infection (dated by TCRdb to about 2021). Background on the whole study: Because TCR sequencing relied on bulk RNA taken from unsorted whole blood, pairing of alpha and beta chains was not possible.

Results the study describes overall, beyond this receptor: VDJdb matching was skewed toward anti-spike CD8 responses, so virus-specific expansions were likely underestimated and private and CD4 specificities were missed.

Receptor amplification or capture employed 5' RACE. TCRdb names NextSeq 500 as the instrument used. Unique molecular identifiers were attached to individual cDNA molecules in the TCR library protocol so that sequencing error and PCR bias could be corrected. Both TCR alpha and beta chains were sequenced, and tight co-correlation was observed between alpha and beta sequence abundances in each sample. As for the authors' bioinformatics: Decombinator V4 was used to annotate TCR sequences for V gene, J gene and CDR3. Expanded TCRs were defined as changing significantly between any two time points under a Poisson model with p below 0.0001. Abundances of TCRs were expressed as counts per million after normalisation to the total number of TCRs sequenced in each sample. TRAV1-2 paired with TRAJ12, TRAJ20 or TRAJ33 defined MAIT TCRs, while TRAV10 paired with TRAJ18 defined iNKT TCRs. VDJdb, accessed on 1 November 2021, was searched for TCRs annotated for CMV, EBV and SARS-CoV-2, and TCRs annotated for more than one antigen were excluded. The public sequencing data were trimmed at Q25 with fastp and processed into clonotypes with MiXCR by TCRdb, which kept only in-frame beta chains. Every distinct CDR3 protein forms one entry, paired with its most common genes and DNA. TCRdb's processing, not the authors' own work, is the source of the V and J calls. The sample contains more than 75,000 distinct CDR3 sequences, 13% of them found a single time. The ten top clones hold about 6.4% of the sample.

The study was a case-control design nested within a healthcare worker cohort in London, UK, with weekly nasopharyngeal swab PCR tests and blood sampling. Between 23 and 31 March 2020, the week of the UK lockdown, healthcare workers were enrolled and then followed up weekly for as long as 16 weeks. As encoded in the germline V gene, CDR1 is KGHSH while CDR2 is LQKENI. The cysteine opens and the phenylalanine closes a CDR3 of 15 amino acids. Only CDR3 DNA remains: 45 bases, in frame from the first base. For this chain, trimming is 6 bases at the V end and 2 bases at the J end, and the number of junction bases without a gene match is 9.

The origin of this receptor is an adult who was a healthcare worker with PCR-confirmed SARS-CoV-2 infection or an uninfected control (not recorded which). Recombination connected TRBV18 to TRBJ1-2, with TRBD1 matching 7 junction bases. Source material: whole blood. In nucleotide form, the sequence is TGTGCCAGCTCCATGGGGGACAGTACGAACTATGGCTACACCTTC. It encodes CASSMGDSTNYGYTF.